Listed below are T cell receptor beta chains from one sample, sequenced in a study of control samples from healthy donors and cancer patients. Produced via immunoSEQ multiplex PCR; TCRdb's table is partial and in-frame only. The sample holds approximately 150,000 clones, more than 80% seen once. What was sequenced was blood. These receptors all stem from a young man in good health. CDR3s include the opening cysteine and the closing phenylalanine or tryptophan. D genes are given only for firm matches. Only part of the rows carry a size: once, few, many, or a class if the clone is expanded.

j_call: TRBJ1-2
d_call: -
clone_size: -
v_call: TRBV5-1
cdr3_aa: CASSSGEGDGYTF
cdr3_nt: TGCGCCAGCAGCTCAGGAGAGGGGGATGGCTACACCTTC

j_call: TRBJ1-3
d_call: TRBD1
clone_size: -
v_call: TRBV13
cdr3_aa: CASSLMVYQGDSGNTIYF
cdr3_nt: TGTGCCAGCAGCCTTATGGTCTATCAGGGGGACTCTGGAAACACCATATATTTT

j_call: TRBJ1-1
d_call: -
clone_size: -
v_call: TRBV9
cdr3_aa: CASSGGENTEAFF
cdr3_nt: TGTGCCAGCAGCGGCGGCGAGAACACTGAAGCTTTCTTT

j_call: TRBJ1-5
d_call: TRBD1
clone_size: -
v_call: TRBV4-2
cdr3_aa: CASSQDLTGHQPQHF
cdr3_nt: TGTGCCAGCAGCCAAGATCTGACAGGGCATCAGCCCCAGCATTTT

j_call: TRBJ2-2
d_call: -
clone_size: -
v_call: TRBV4-3
cdr3_aa: CASSLGGRVGTGELFF
cdr3_nt: TGCGCCAGCAGCCTCGGGGGCAGGGTTGGCACCGGGGAGCTGTTTTTT

j_call: TRBJ1-2
d_call: TRBD1
clone_size: -
v_call: TRBV11-2
cdr3_aa: CASSLAGTGGPSYTF
cdr3_nt: TGTGCCAGCAGCTTAGCCGGGACAGGGGGTCCGAGCTACACCTTC

j_call: TRBJ1-2
d_call: TRBD1
clone_size: once
v_call: TRBV7-6
cdr3_aa: CASSLEPTGDGYGYTF
cdr3_nt: TGTGCCAGCAGCTTAGAACCCACAGGGGACGGCTATGGCTACACCTTC

j_call: TRBJ1-6
d_call: TRBD1
clone_size: once
v_call: TRBV10-3
cdr3_aa: CAISQRGTDNSPLHF
cdr3_nt: TGTGCCATCAGCCAACGCGGGACAGACAATTCACCCCTCCACTTT

j_call: TRBJ2-1
d_call: TRBD2
clone_size: -
v_call: TRBV30
cdr3_aa: CAWSVRPAGGLLHNEQFF
cdr3_nt: TGTGCCTGGAGTGTACGACCAGCGGGGGGGTTACTACACAATGAGCAGTTCTTC

j_call: TRBJ2-6
d_call: -
clone_size: once
v_call: TRBV3-1/TRBV3-2
cdr3_aa: CASSQDISGANVLTF
cdr3_nt: TGTGCCAGCAGCCAAGACATCTCTGGGGCCAACGTCCTGACTTTC

j_call: TRBJ1-1
d_call: -
clone_size: -
v_call: TRBV7-8
cdr3_aa: CASSTPPGTRNTEAFF
cdr3_nt: TGTGCCAGCAGCACCCCGCCCGGGACAAGGAACACTGAAGCTTTCTTT

j_call: TRBJ1-1
d_call: -
clone_size: -
v_call: TRBV7-9
cdr3_aa: CASSPEGQINTEAFF
cdr3_nt: TGTGCCAGCAGCCCAGAAGGACAAATAAACACTGAAGCTTTCTTT

j_call: TRBJ1-5
d_call: TRBD1
clone_size: -
v_call: TRBV12-5
cdr3_aa: CASGGDSHQPQHF
cdr3_nt: TGTGCTAGTGGGGGGGACAGCCATCAGCCCCAGCATTTT

j_call: TRBJ2-3
d_call: -
clone_size: -
v_call: TRBV6-6
cdr3_aa: CASSFYGEEADTQYF
cdr3_nt: TGTGCCAGCAGTTTTTACGGGGAAGAGGCAGATACGCAGTATTTT

j_call: TRBJ1-4
d_call: -
clone_size: once
v_call: TRBV5-5
cdr3_aa: CASAGAPTNEKLFF
cdr3_nt: TGTGCCAGCGCCGGGGCTCCTACTAATGAAAAACTGTTTTTT

j_call: TRBJ1-1
d_call: TRBD1
clone_size: -
v_call: TRBV4-3
cdr3_aa: CASSQETGGGTEAFF
cdr3_nt: TGCGCCAGCAGCCAAGAGACAGGGGGCGGGACTGAAGCTTTCTTT

j_call: TRBJ2-1
d_call: TRBD2
clone_size: -
v_call: TRBV5-6
cdr3_aa: CASSLRSSGGSSYNEQFF
cdr3_nt: TGTGCCAGCAGCTTGAGGTCTTCCGGGGGGAGCTCCTACAATGAGCAGTTCTTC

j_call: TRBJ1-1
d_call: TRBD1
clone_size: once
v_call: TRBV11-3
cdr3_aa: CASSPGTERGSEAFF
cdr3_nt: TGTGCCAGCAGCCCCGGGACAGAACGGGGGTCTGAAGCTTTCTTT

j_call: TRBJ2-5
d_call: TRBD1
clone_size: -
v_call: TRBV11-2
cdr3_aa: CASSSGPTGAETQYF
cdr3_nt: TGTGCCAGCAGCTCCGGACCGACAGGGGCAGAGACCCAGTACTTC

j_call: TRBJ2-7
d_call: -
clone_size: -
v_call: TRBV9
cdr3_aa: CASSVEGGTPFYEQYF
cdr3_nt: TGTGCCAGCAGCGTAGAAGGCGGGACACCATTCTACGAGCAGTACTTC

j_call: TRBJ2-7
d_call: TRBD1
clone_size: once
v_call: TRBV7-2
cdr3_aa: CASSLGDRIGGFFEQYF
cdr3_nt: TGTGCCAGCAGCTTAGGGGATCGTATAGGGGGCTTTTTCGAGCAGTACTTC

j_call: TRBJ2-7
d_call: TRBD1
clone_size: -
v_call: TRBV28
cdr3_aa: CASSLMTGSTYEQYF
cdr3_nt: TGTGCCAGCAGTTTAATGACAGGGAGTACCTACGAGCAGTACTTC

j_call: TRBJ1-3
d_call: -
clone_size: -
v_call: TRBV11-2
cdr3_aa: CASSLVFLGSGNTIYF
cdr3_nt: TGTGCCAGCAGCTTAGTCTTTTTGGGCTCTGGAAACACCATATATTTT

j_call: TRBJ2-7
d_call: TRBD2
clone_size: many
v_call: TRBV2
cdr3_aa: CASRSSGGRDEQYF
cdr3_nt: TGTGCCAGCCGCTCCAGCGGGGGAAGGGACGAGCAGTACTTC

j_call: TRBJ1-5
d_call: -
clone_size: -
v_call: TRBV2
cdr3_aa: CASTQGNQPQHF
cdr3_nt: TGTGCCAGCACTCAGGGAAATCAGCCCCAGCATTTT

j_call: TRBJ2-7
d_call: TRBD1
clone_size: -
v_call: TRBV28
cdr3_aa: CASSLFRTGAYEQYF
cdr3_nt: TGTGCCAGCAGTTTATTCCGGACAGGGGCCTACGAGCAGTACTTC

j_call: TRBJ1-6
d_call: -
clone_size: -
v_call: TRBV5-6
cdr3_aa: CASSRGLGNSPLHF
cdr3_nt: TGTGCCAGCAGCCGGGGGCTGGGTAATTCACCCCTCCACTTT

j_call: TRBJ1-6
d_call: -
clone_size: -
v_call: TRBV11-1
cdr3_aa: CASKWQPNSPLHF
cdr3_nt: TGTGCCAGCAAGTGGCAGCCTAATTCACCCCTCCACTTT

j_call: TRBJ2-7
d_call: -
clone_size: -
v_call: TRBV2
cdr3_aa: CASLGDSIHEQYF
cdr3_nt: TGTGCCAGCCTGGGAGACAGTATCCACGAGCAGTACTTC

j_call: TRBJ2-2
d_call: -
clone_size: -
v_call: TRBV19
cdr3_aa: CASSISSAVRTGELFF
cdr3_nt: TGTGCCAGTAGTATAAGTAGCGCGGTAAGGACCGGGGAGCTGTTTTTT

j_call: TRBJ2-1
d_call: -
clone_size: -
v_call: TRBV4-1
cdr3_aa: CASSPPKLGEQFF
cdr3_nt: TGCGCCAGCAGCCCCCCCAAGCTGGGCGAGCAGTTCTTC

j_call: TRBJ1-2
d_call: -
clone_size: -
v_call: TRBV29-1
cdr3_aa: CSVEGYEGYTF
cdr3_nt: TGCAGCGTTGAAGGATACGAGGGCTACACCTTC

j_call: TRBJ1-5
d_call: TRBD1
clone_size: -
v_call: TRBV7-6
cdr3_aa: CASSSWLGGQGGGQPQHF
cdr3_nt: TGTGCCAGCAGCTCGTGGTTGGGGGGACAGGGAGGTGGTCAGCCCCAGCATTTT

j_call: TRBJ1-4
d_call: -
clone_size: few
v_call: TRBV6-6
cdr3_aa: CASSPTGVGATNEKLFF
cdr3_nt: TGTGCCAGCAGTCCGACTGGGGTAGGGGCAACTAATGAAAAACTGTTTTTT

j_call: TRBJ2-6
d_call: -
clone_size: once
v_call: TRBV5-4
cdr3_aa: CASSLGQRSGANVLTF
cdr3_nt: TGTGCCAGCAGCTTGGGACAGCGCTCTGGGGCCAACGTCCTGACTTTC

j_call: TRBJ1-1
d_call: TRBD1
clone_size: -
v_call: TRBV19
cdr3_aa: CASSRQGTEAFF
cdr3_nt: TGTGCCAGTAGTAGACAGGGGACTGAAGCTTTCTTT

j_call: TRBJ2-7
d_call: TRBD1
clone_size: -
v_call: TRBV27
cdr3_aa: CASSFGTVGYEQYF
cdr3_nt: TGTGCCAGCAGTTTCGGGACAGTGGGGTACGAGCAGTACTTC

j_call: TRBJ1-2
d_call: -
clone_size: -
v_call: TRBV13
cdr3_aa: CASSLSGRDGYTF
cdr3_nt: TGTGCCAGCAGCTTATCGGGACGAGATGGCTACACCTTC

j_call: TRBJ1-1
d_call: -
clone_size: -
v_call: TRBV7-7
cdr3_aa: CASSLTSNTEAFF
cdr3_nt: TGTGCCAGCAGTCTCACATCGAACACTGAAGCTTTCTTT

j_call: TRBJ2-5
d_call: -
clone_size: -
v_call: TRBV6-5
cdr3_aa: CASSLLGDNQETQYF
cdr3_nt: TGTGCCAGCAGTCTCTTGGGTGACAACCAAGAGACCCAGTACTTC

j_call: TRBJ1-3
d_call: -
clone_size: -
v_call: TRBV3-1/TRBV3-2
cdr3_aa: CASSQVDGGSSGNTIYF
cdr3_nt: TGTGCCAGCAGCCAAGTAGATGGGGGTTCCTCTGGAAACACCATATATTTT

j_call: TRBJ1-3
d_call: -
clone_size: -
v_call: TRBV4-1
cdr3_aa: CASSRRQILDSGNTIYF
cdr3_nt: TGCGCCAGCAGCAGGAGACAGATATTAGACTCTGGAAACACCATATATTTT

j_call: TRBJ1-3
d_call: -
clone_size: -
v_call: TRBV7-2
cdr3_aa: CASSLGVPGGGNTIYF
cdr3_nt: TGTGCCAGCAGCTTAGGGGTTCCTGGGGGTGGAAACACCATATATTTT

j_call: TRBJ1-1
d_call: -
clone_size: -
v_call: TRBV19
cdr3_aa: CASRSGMNTEAFF
cdr3_nt: TGTGCCAGTAGATCGGGGATGAACACTGAAGCTTTCTTT

j_call: TRBJ2-7
d_call: TRBD2
clone_size: -
v_call: TRBV5-1
cdr3_aa: CASSLWGGGDISYEQYF
cdr3_nt: TGCGCCAGCAGCCTATGGGGCGGGGGGGATATCTCCTACGAGCAGTACTTC

j_call: TRBJ2-2
d_call: TRBD2
clone_size: -
v_call: TRBV6-4
cdr3_aa: CASKALAGANTGELFF
cdr3_nt: TGTGCCAGCAAGGCACTAGCGGGGGCGAACACCGGGGAGCTGTTTTTT

j_call: TRBJ1-5
d_call: TRBD1
clone_size: -
v_call: TRBV7-9
cdr3_aa: CASSLQGARNQPQHF
cdr3_nt: TGTGCCAGCAGCCTGCAGGGGGCCCGCAATCAGCCCCAGCATTTT

j_call: TRBJ2-1
d_call: -
clone_size: -
v_call: TRBV9
cdr3_aa: CASSVVGGSYNEQFF
cdr3_nt: TGTGCCAGCAGCGTAGTGGGGGGCTCCTACAATGAGCAGTTCTTC

j_call: TRBJ2-1
d_call: -
clone_size: -
v_call: TRBV7-2
cdr3_aa: CASSLDGGTYNEQFF
cdr3_nt: TGTGCCAGCAGCTTAGACGGGGGAACCTACAATGAGCAGTTCTTC

j_call: TRBJ1-3
d_call: -
clone_size: -
v_call: TRBV6-5
cdr3_aa: CASGRVGNTIYF
cdr3_nt: TGTGCCAGCGGAAGGGTTGGAAACACCATATATTTT

j_call: TRBJ2-7
d_call: -
clone_size: -
v_call: TRBV7-9
cdr3_aa: CASSFVIAEQYF
cdr3_nt: TGTGCCAGCAGTTTTGTCATTGCCGAGCAGTACTTC

j_call: TRBJ2-6
d_call: -
clone_size: -
v_call: TRBV7-9
cdr3_aa: CASSSLDRSFSGANVLTF
cdr3_nt: TGTGCCAGCAGCTCACTCGACAGAAGCTTCTCTGGGGCCAACGTCCTGACTTTC

j_call: TRBJ2-3
d_call: -
clone_size: -
v_call: TRBV5-1
cdr3_aa: CASSLKNVGDTQYF
cdr3_nt: TGCGCCAGCAGCTTGAAAAATGTTGGAGATACGCAGTATTTT

j_call: TRBJ1-3
d_call: -
clone_size: -
v_call: TRBV20-1
cdr3_aa: CSASQGTGNTIYF
cdr3_nt: TGCAGTGCTAGTCAAGGGACAGGAAACACCATATATTTT

j_call: TRBJ2-7
d_call: -
clone_size: -
v_call: TRBV7-2
cdr3_aa: CASSLSVGSYEQYF
cdr3_nt: TGTGCCAGCAGCTTATCTGTAGGCTCCTACGAGCAGTACTTC

j_call: TRBJ2-3
d_call: -
clone_size: -
v_call: TRBV27
cdr3_aa: CASSLQGYPTDTQYF
cdr3_nt: TGTGCCAGCAGTTTACAGGGGTACCCCACAGATACGCAGTATTTT